The sequence of this TCR beta chain was determined in a study of OX40 agonist ivuxolimab in advanced cancers. Per the germline V gene, CDR1 is SEHNR and CDR2 is FQNEAQ (reference sequence). Trimming took 4 bases from V and 5 from J; bases not matched to a gene: 6. The CDR3 is 15 amino acids. Exclusion applied to patients with autoimmune disease history or systemic immunosuppression. Clones were read by immunoSEQ multiplex PCR, and TCRdb kept only the in-frame ones, dropping some. Among tens of thousands of clones, 80% to 90% were seen once, and the ten largest hold approximately 28%. Study-level findings and limits: Several nonresponders also turned out to have low normalized T-cell clonal expansion. The specificity for antigen of the expanded peripheral T cells was not determined.

Of note for this clone: The antigen is undetermined.

The sequence was collected from an adult with an advanced solid tumor such as melanoma, head and neck, liver or kidney cancer. The rearrangement links TRBV7-9 to TRBJ2-1, with 9 positions matching TRBD1. The sequenced sample was CD4+ or CD8+ T cells sorted from blood, obtained in a trial of the OX40 agonist ivuxolimab. The CDR3 DNA sequence: TGTGCCAGCAGCTCCCCGGACAGGGGTAACAATGAGCAGTTCTTC. Protein: CASSSPDRGNNEQFF.